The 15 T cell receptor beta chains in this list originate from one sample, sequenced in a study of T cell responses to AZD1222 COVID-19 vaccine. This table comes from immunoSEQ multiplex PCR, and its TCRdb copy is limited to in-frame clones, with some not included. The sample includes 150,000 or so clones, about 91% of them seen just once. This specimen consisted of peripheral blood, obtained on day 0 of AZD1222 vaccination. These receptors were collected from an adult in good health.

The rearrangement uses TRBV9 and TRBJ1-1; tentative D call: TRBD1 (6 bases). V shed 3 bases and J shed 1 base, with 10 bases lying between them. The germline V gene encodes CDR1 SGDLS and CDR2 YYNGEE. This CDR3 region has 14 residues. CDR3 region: CASSAQTGNTEAFF. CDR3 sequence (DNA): TGTGCCAGCAGCGCCCAGACAGGGAACACTGAAGCTTTCTTT.

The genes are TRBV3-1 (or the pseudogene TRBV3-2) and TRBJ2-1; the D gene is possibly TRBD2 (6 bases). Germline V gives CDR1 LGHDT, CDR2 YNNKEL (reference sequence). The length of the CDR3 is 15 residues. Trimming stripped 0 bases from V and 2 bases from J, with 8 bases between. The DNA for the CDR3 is TGTGCCAGCAGCCAAGATAGCGGAACCTACAATGAGCAGTTCTTC. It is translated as CASSQDSGTYNEQFF.

The CDR3 reads CASSPNQGRTKNIQYF. The CDR3 DNA sequence: TGTGCCAGCAGCCCAAACCAGGGCAGGACCAAAAACATTCAGTACTTC. The V and J genes are TRBV7-9 and TRBJ2-4; a possible D gene is TRBD1 (5 bases). CDR3 length: 16 amino acids. Germline CDR1 is SEHNR and CDR2 is FQNEAQ (reference sequence). V lost 5 bases and J lost 2, with 16 bases in between.

CDR3 residues: CASSKTTSPGTGDIYGYTF. CDR3 in DNA: TGTGCCAGCAGCAAAACTACAAGCCCCGGGACAGGGGACATCTATGGCTACACCTTC. The rearrangement joins TRBV7-7 to TRBJ1-2; 10 bases line up with TRBD1. Trimming at V came to 5 bases and at J to 4 bases, leaving 19 bases not matched to a gene. This CDR3 contains 19 residues. Germline V gives CDR1 SSHAT, CDR2 FNYEAQ (reference sequence).

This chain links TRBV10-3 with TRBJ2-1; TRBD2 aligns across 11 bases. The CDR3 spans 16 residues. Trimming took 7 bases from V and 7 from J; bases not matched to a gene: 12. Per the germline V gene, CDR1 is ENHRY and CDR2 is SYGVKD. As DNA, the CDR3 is TGTGCCATCACATCTCACCTAGCGGGAGGTGATAATGAGCAGTTCTTC. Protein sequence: CAITSHLAGGDNEQFF.

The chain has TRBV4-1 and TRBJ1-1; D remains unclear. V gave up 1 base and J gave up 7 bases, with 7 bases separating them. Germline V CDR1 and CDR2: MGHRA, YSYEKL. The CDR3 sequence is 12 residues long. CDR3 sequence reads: CASSQGASEAFF. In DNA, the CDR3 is TGCGCCAGCAGCCAAGGTGCCAGTGAAGCTTTCTTT.

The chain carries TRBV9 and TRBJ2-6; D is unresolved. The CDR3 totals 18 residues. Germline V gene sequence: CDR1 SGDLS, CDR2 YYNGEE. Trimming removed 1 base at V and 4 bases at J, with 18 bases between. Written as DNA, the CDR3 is TGTGCCAGCAGCGTAAGTGGATTCCTCGATAAGGGGGCCAACGTCCTGACTTTC. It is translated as CASSVSGFLDKGANVLTF.

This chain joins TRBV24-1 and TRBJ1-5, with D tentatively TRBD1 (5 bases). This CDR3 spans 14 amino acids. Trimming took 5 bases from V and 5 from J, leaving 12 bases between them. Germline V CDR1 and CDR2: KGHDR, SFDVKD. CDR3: CATSAHGGDQPQHF. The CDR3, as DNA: TGTGCCACCAGTGCGCACGGGGGAGATCAGCCCCAGCATTTT.

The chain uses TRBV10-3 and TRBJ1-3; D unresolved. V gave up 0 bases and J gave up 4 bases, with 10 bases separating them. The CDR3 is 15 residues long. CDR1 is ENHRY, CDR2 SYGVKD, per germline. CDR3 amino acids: CAISESIGRGNTIYF. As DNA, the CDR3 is TGTGCCATCAGTGAGTCGATTGGTCGGGGAAACACCATATATTTT.

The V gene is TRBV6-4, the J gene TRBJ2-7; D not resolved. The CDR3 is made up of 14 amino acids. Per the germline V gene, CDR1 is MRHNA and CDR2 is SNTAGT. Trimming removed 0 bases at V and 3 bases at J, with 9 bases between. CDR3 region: CASSDSFICYEQYF. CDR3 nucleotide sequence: TGTGCCAGCAGTGACTCTTTTATTTGCTACGAGCAGTACTTC.

The CDR3 here is CASSLSGTAYEQYF. CDR3 sequence (DNA): TGTGCCAGCAGTTTATCTGGGACAGCCTACGAGCAGTACTTC. V is TRBV27 and J is TRBJ2-7; 7 nucleotides agree with TRBD1. After removal of 0 bases from V and 2 bases from J, the junction contained 1 base not matched to a gene. This CDR3 is 14 amino acids long. Germline V gives CDR1 MNHEY, CDR2 SMNVEV (reference sequence).

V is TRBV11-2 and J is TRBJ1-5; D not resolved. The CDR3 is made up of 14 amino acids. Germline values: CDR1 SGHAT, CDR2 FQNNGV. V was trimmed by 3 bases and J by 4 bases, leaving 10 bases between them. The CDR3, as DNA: TGTGCCAGCAGCTTTACGCAGCGAAATCAGCCCCAGCATTTT. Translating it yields CASSFTQRNQPQHF.

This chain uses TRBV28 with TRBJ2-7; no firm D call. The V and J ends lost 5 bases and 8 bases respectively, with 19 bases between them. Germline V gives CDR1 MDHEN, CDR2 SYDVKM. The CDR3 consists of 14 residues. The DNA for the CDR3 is TGTGCCAGCAGTCTATATGGAAGGGTTGGCAAGCAGTACTTC. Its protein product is CASSLYGRVGKQYF.

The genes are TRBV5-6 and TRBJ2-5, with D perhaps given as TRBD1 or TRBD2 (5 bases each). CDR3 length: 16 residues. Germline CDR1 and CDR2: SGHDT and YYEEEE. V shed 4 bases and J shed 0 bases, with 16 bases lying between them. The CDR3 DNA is TGTGCCAGCAGCCGTCCGGGGCCTAAGTACCAAGAGACCCAGTACTTC. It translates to CASSRPGPKYQETQYF.

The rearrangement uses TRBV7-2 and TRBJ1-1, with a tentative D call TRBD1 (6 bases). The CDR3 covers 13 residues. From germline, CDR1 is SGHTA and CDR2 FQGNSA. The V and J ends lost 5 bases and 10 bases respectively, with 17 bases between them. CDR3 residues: CASSASPGDRAFF. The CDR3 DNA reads TGTGCCAGCAGCGCGAGTCCAGGGGATAGAGCTTTCTTT. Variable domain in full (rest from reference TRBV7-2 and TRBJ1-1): GAGVSQSPSNKVTEKGKDVELRCDPISGHTALYWYRQSLGQGLEFLIYFQGNSAPDKSGLPSDRFSAERTGGSVSTLTIQRTQQEDSAVYLCASSASPGDRAFFGQGTRLTVV.